These T cell receptor beta chains were read from a single sample in a study of T cell responses to AZD1222 COVID-19 vaccine. Profiled with immunoSEQ multiplex PCR; TCRdb holds only in-frame clones, not every one. The sample yields 200,000 or so clones, 94% seen once. Sequences were derived from peripheral blood, sampled on day 0 of AZD1222 vaccination. The receptors originated from an adult in good health. CDR3s include the opening cysteine and the closing phenylalanine or tryptophan. The D gene is left open where the match is weak. The listing skips clone size in some rows; elsewhere it reads once, few, many or a size class.

J gene | D gene | V gene | clone size | CDR3 protein | CDR3 DNA
TRBJ1-5 | TRBD1 | TRBV27 | . | CASSPTGGGNQPQHF | TGTGCCAGCAGTCCAACAGGGGGAGGCAATCAGCCCCAGCATTTT
TRBJ2-1 | . | TRBV9 | . | CASSVDINNEQFF | TGTGCCAGCAGCGTAGACATTAACAATGAGCAGTTCTTC
TRBJ1-1 | . | TRBV7-9 | . | CASSFREMNTEAFF | TGTGCCAGCAGCTTCAGGGAAATGAACACTGAAGCTTTCTTT
TRBJ2-3 | TRBD2 | TRBV6-5 | . | CASSYLAGHITDTQYF | TGTGCCAGCAGTTACCTAGCGGGACATATCACAGATACGCAGTATTTT
TRBJ2-7 | . | TRBV28 | . | CASSSRVGTTYEQYF | TGTGCCAGCAGTTCCAGGGTTGGAACTACCTACGAGCAGTACTTC
TRBJ2-5 | . | TRBV30 | . | CAWRGPLKTQYF | TGTGCCTGGAGGGGGCCCCTCAAGACCCAGTACTTC
TRBJ2-1 | . | TRBV27 | . | CASSLSRATKQFF | TGTGCCAGCAGTTTATCGAGGGCTACCAAGCAGTTCTTC
TRBJ2-4 | . | TRBV6-1 | . | CASSEAYRQLF | TGTGCCAGCAGTGAAGCGTACAGGCAACTCTTC
TRBJ2-7 | . | TRBV20-1 | . | CSGLEDEQYF | TGCAGTGGCTTGGAGGACGAGCAGTACTTC
TRBJ2-1 | . | TRBV20-1 | . | CSASTGVSYNEQFF | TGCAGTGCTAGTACGGGAGTGTCGTACAATGAGCAGTTCTTC
TRBJ1-4 | . | TRBV20-1 | . | CSASQGEKLFF | TGCAGTGCTTCCCAGGGCGAAAAACTGTTTTTT
TRBJ1-4 | . | TRBV6-1 | . | CASSEAGSTRGNEKLFF | TGTGCCAGCAGTGAAGCGGGATCGACGCGGGGTAATGAAAAACTGTTTTTT
TRBJ2-5 | TRBD1 | TRBV5-6 | . | CASSSPTGGPQETQYF | TGTGCCAGCAGCTCCCCGACAGGGGGCCCCCAAGAGACCCAGTACTTC
TRBJ1-3 | . | TRBV18 | . | CASSPKDAGSGNTIYF | TGTGCCAGCTCACCAAAGGACGCCGGCTCTGGAAACACCATATATTTT
TRBJ2-7 | TRBD1 | TRBV7-9 | . | CASSPRPGTGHAYEQYF | TGTGCCAGCAGCCCGAGACCTGGGACAGGCCATGCCTACGAGCAGTACTTC
TRBJ2-1 | TRBD2 | TRBV15 | . | CATSRDVREASYNEQFF | TGTGCCACCAGCAGAGATGTTCGGGAGGCCTCCTACAATGAGCAGTTCTTC
TRBJ2-7 | . | TRBV5-1 | once | CASSLGDSGYEQYF | TGCGCCAGCAGCTTGGGGGACTCGGGCTACGAGCAGTACTTC